Presented here are 5 T cell receptor beta chains from one specimen sequenced in a study of T cells in Graves' hyperthyroidism and ophthalmopathy. TCR beta CDR3 regions were amplified from RNA. First-round RT-PCR with HTBI primers amplified the TCR CDR3 region. TCRdb reprocessed the multiplex PCR reads with MiXCR, giving one entry per CDR3 protein. The sample carries 550,000 to 650,000 distinct CDR3 sequences, about 15% recorded once. Sequenced sample: blood. These receptors were obtained from a woman aged 25 to 39 with Graves' hyperthyroidism that later progressed to Graves' ophthalmopathy.

This chain joins TRBV5-5 and TRBJ1-2; weak D call: TRBD1 (5 bases). Germline assignment: CDR1 SGHKS and CDR2 YYEKEE (reference sequence). Trimming took off 0 bases at V and 4 bases at J, with 10 bases between the two ends. This CDR3 region has 14 residues. CDR3 coding DNA: TGTGCCAGCAGCTTGGCAGACGACAGCTATGGCTACACCTTC. It codes for CASSLADDSYGYTF.

This clonotype came up many times. The J gene is TRBJ2-7, the V gene TRBV11-1; perhaps TRBD2 as D (5 bases). Trimming stripped 5 bases from V and 3 bases from J, with 20 bases between. The CDR3 extends over 16 amino acids. Germline-derived CDR1 and CDR2 are SGHAT and FQDESV (reference sequence). The CDR3 region is CASSQSLWGAGYEQYF. DNA of the CDR3: TGTGCCAGCAGCCAGTCGTTATGGGGTGCGGGCTACGAGCAGTACTTC.

Comment on this clonotype: The junction shows a germline mismatch at one end, possibly a read error. The chain carries TRBV3-1 and TRBJ1-5; 7 bases are shared with TRBD1. From germline, CDR1 is LGHDT and CDR2 YNNKEL (reference sequence). The CDR3 runs to 14 residues. Written as DNA, the CDR3 is TGTGCCAGCAGCCTGACAGGGAGCAATCAGCTCCAGCATTTT. It is translated as CASSLTGSNQLQHF.

With regard to this clonotype: Germline and junction disagree at one end, which may indicate a read error. V usage is TRBV19 and J usage is TRBJ2-5; D is perhaps TRBD2 (6 bases). This CDR3 region has 15 residues. Germline V gene data show CDR1 as LNHDA and CDR2 as SQIVND (reference sequence). The CDR3: CGSSIRTGSQETQYF. The DNA of the CDR3 is TGTGGCAGTAGTATTAGAACCGGGAGCCAAGAGACCCAGTACTTC.

This clonotype was recorded many times. The gene calls are TRBV28 and TRBJ2-2; 8 bases are shared with TRBD2. This CDR3 is 14 amino acids long. CDR1 MDHEN and CDR2 SYDVKM come from the germline V gene. J lost 6 bases, V lost 4 bases, and 4 bases had no gene match. The chain's CDR3 is CASSSGLAAGELFF. CDR3 in DNA: TGTGCCAGCAGTTCCGGACTAGCAGCCGGGGAGCTGTTTTTT.